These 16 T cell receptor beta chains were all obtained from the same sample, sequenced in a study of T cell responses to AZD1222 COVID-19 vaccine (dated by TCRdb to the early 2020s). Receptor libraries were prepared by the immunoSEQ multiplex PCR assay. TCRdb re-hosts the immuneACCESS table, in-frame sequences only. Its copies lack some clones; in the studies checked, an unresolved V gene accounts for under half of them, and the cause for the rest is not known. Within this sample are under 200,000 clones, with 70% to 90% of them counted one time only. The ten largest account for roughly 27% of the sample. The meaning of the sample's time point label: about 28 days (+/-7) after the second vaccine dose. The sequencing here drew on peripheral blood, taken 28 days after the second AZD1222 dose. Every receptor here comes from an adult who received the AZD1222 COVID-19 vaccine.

The DNA for the CDR3 is TGTGCCAGCAGCTCGGGAGCCGGGGACGAAAAACTGTTTTTT. Translating gives CASSSGAGDEKLFF. The genes are TRBV13 and TRBJ1-4, with a weak D call TRBD1 (5 bases). With 4 bases removed from V and 8 bases from J, the gap between germline ends came to 14 bases. Germline V gene data show CDR1 as PRHDT and CDR2 as FYEKMQ (reference sequence). This CDR3 spans 14 amino acids.

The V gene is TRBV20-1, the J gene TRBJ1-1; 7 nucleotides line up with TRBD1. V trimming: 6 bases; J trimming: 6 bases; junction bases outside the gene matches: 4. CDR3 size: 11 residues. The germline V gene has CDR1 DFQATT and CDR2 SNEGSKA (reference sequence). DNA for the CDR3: TGCAGTGCCAGCGGGACAGCTGAAGCTTTCTTT. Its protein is CSASGTAEAFF.

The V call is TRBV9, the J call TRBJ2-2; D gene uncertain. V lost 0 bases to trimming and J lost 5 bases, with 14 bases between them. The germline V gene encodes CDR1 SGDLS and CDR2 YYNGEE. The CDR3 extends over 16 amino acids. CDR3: CASSVELREPTGELFF. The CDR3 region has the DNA TGTGCCAGCAGCGTAGAGCTTAGGGAACCGACCGGGGAGCTGTTTTTT.

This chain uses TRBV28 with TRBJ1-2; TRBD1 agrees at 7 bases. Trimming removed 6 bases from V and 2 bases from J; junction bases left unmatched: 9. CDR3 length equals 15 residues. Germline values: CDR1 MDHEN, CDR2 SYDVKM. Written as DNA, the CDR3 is TGTGCCAGCAGAGAGCTGACAGGGAAGAACTATGGCTACACCTTC. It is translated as CASRELTGKNYGYTF.

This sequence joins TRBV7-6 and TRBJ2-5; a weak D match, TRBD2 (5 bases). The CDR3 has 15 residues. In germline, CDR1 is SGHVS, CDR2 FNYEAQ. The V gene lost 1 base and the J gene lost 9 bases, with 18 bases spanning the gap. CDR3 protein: CASSLVGSGPGSQYF. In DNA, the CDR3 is TGTGCCAGCAGCTTAGTGGGAAGCGGACCGGGGTCCCAGTACTTC. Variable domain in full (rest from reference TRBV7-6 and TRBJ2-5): GAGVSQSPRYKVTKRGQDVALRCDPISGHVSLYWYRQALGQGPEFLTYFNYEAQQDKSGLPNDRFSAERPEGSISTLTIQRTEQRDSAMYRCASSLVGSGPGSQYFGPGTRLLVL.

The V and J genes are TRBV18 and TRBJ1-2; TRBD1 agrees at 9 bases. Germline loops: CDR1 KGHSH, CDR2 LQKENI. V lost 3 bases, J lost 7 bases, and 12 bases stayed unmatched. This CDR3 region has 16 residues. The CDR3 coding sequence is TGTGCCAGCTCACCCCGGACAGGGGAAACATCGAGTGGCTACACCTTC. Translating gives CASSPRTGETSSGYTF.

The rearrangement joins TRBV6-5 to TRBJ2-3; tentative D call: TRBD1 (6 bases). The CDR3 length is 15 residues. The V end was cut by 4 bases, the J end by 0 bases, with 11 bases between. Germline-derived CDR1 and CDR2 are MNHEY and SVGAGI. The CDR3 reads CASSSGQYSTDTQYF. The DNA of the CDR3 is TGTGCCAGCAGTTCTGGACAGTATAGCACAGATACGCAGTATTTT.

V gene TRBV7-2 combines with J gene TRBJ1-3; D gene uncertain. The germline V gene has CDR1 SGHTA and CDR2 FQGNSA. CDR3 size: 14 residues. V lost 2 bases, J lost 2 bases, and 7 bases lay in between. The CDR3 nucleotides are TGTGCCAGCAGCTTATTGGGTACTGGAAACACCATATATTTT. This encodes CASSLLGTGNTIYF.

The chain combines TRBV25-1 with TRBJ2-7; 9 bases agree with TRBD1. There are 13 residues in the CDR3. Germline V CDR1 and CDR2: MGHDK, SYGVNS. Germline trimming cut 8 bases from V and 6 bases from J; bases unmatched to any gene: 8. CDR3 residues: CASAGTGFFEQYF. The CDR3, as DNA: TGTGCCAGCGCCGGGACAGGGTTCTTCGAGCAGTACTTC.

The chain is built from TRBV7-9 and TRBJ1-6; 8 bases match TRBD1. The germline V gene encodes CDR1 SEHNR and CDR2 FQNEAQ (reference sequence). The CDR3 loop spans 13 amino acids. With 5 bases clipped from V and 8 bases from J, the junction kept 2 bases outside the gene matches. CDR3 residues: CASSMTGDSPLHF. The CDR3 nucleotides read TGTGCCAGCAGCATGACAGGGGATTCACCCCTCCACTTT. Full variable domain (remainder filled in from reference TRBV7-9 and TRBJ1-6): DTGVSQNPRHKITKRGQNVTFRCDPISEHNRLYWYRQTLGQGPEFLTYFQNEAQLEKSRLLSDRFSAERPKGSFSTLEIQRTEQGDSAMYLCASSMTGDSPLHFGNGTRLTVT.

CDR3 nucleotides: TGTGCCAGCAGCACGTGGGAGCAGTACTTC. Translating gives CASSTWEQYF. The genes are TRBV5-8 and TRBJ2-7, with unresolved D. The germline V and J ends were trimmed by 4 bases and 7 bases, with 6 bases remaining between them. Per germline, CDR1 SGHTS and CDR2 YDEGEE. The CDR3 has 10 residues.

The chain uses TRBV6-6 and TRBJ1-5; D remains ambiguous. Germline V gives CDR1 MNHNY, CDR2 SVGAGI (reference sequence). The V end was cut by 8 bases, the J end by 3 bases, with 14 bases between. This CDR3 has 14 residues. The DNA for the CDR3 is TGTGCCAGCGGACGTCGGGAAACCAATCAGCCCCAGCATTTT. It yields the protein CASGRRETNQPQHF.

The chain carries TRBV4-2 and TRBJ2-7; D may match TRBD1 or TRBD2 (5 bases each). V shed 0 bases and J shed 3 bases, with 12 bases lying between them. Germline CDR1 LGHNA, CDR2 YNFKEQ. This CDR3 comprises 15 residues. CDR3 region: CASSQERGVDYEQYF. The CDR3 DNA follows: TGTGCCAGCAGCCAAGAAAGAGGGGTAGACTACGAGCAGTACTTC.

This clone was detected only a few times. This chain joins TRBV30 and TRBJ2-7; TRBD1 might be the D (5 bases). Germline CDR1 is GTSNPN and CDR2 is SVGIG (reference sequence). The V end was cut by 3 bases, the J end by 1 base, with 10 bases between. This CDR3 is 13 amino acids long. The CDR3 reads CAWRAGWSYEQYF. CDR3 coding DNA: TGTGCCTGGAGGGCAGGGTGGTCCTACGAGCAGTACTTC.

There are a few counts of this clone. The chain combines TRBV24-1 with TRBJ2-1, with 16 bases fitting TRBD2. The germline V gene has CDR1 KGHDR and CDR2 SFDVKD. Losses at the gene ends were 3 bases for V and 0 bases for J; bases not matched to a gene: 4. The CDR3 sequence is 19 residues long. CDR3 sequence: CATSDPGLAGGSSYNEQFF. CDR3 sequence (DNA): TGTGCCACCAGTGATCCGGGACTAGCGGGGGGGAGCTCCTACAATGAGCAGTTCTTC.

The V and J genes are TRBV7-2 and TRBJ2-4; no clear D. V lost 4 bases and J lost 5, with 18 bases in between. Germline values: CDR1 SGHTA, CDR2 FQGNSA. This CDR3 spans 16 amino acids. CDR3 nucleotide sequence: TGTGCCAGCAGCTGGAGAGTCGGGTCACGAGAAAACATTCAGTACTTC. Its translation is CASSWRVGSRENIQYF.